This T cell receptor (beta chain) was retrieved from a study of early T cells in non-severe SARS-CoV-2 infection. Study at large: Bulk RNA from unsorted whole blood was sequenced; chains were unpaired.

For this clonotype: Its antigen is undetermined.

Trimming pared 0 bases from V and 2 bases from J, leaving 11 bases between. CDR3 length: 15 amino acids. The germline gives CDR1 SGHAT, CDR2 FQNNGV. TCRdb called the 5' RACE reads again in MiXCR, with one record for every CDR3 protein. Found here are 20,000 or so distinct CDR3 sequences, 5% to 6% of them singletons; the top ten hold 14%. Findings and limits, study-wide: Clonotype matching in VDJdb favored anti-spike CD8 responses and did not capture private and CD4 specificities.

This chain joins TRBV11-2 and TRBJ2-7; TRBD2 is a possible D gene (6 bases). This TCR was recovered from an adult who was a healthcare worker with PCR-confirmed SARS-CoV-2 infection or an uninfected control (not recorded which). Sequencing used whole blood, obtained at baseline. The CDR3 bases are TGTGCCAGCAGCTTAGAGCGGGGACCCACCTACGAGCAGTACTTC. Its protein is CASSLERGPTYEQYF.